The present T cell receptor (beta chain) was sequenced within a study of T-cell reconstitution after alpha-beta-depleted transplantation in children. Preparing the TCRbeta library involved the use of unique molecular identifiers. TCRdb re-called the PCR reads with MiXCR, one entry per CDR3 protein. The table shows some 520,000 distinct CDR3 sequences, with approximately 29% occurring only once. Germline V gene data show CDR1 as LNHDA and CDR2 as SQIVND (reference sequence). This CDR3 comprises 16 residues. Trimming removed 7 bases from V and 6 bases from J; junction bases left unmatched: 11. The receptor's source is a human donor who donated a stem cell graft to a child with aplastic anemia. The genes are TRBV19 and TRBJ2-3; TRBD2 matches 12 bases. Sequenced here: PBMCs from the stem cell graft donor, sampled from the stem cell graft. DNA of the CDR3: TGTGCCAGTAAAAATTGGGGACTAGCGGGTCAGGATACGCAGTATTTT. As protein: CASKNWGLAGQDTQYF. Full variable domain (remainder filled in from reference TRBV19 and TRBJ2-3): DGGITQSPKYLFRKEGQNVTLSCEQNLNHDAMYWYRQDPGQGLRLIYYSQIVNDFQKGDIAEGYSVSREKKESFPLTVTSAQKNPTAFYLCASKNWGLAGQDTQYFGPGTRLTVL.